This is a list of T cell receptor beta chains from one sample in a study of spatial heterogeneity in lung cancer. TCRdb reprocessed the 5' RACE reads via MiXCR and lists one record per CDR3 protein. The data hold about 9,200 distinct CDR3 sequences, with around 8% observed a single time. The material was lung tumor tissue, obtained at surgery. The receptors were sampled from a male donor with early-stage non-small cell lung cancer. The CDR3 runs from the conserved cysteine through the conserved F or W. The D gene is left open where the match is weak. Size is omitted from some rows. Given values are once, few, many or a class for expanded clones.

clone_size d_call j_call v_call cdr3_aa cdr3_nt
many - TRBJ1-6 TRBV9 CASSVGGFSPLHF TGTGCCAGCAGCGTAGGTGGTTTTTCACCCCTCCACTTT
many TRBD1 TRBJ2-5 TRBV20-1 CSASRQGEKETQYF TGCAGTGCTAGCAGGCAGGGGGAAAAAGAGACCCAGTACTTC
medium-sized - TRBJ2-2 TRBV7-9 CASSLGRFDTNTGELFF TGTGCCAGCAGCTTAGGTCGATTTGACACCAACACCGGGGAGCTGTTTTTT
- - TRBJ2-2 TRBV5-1 CASTSEGNTGELFF TGCGCCAGCACCTCAGAAGGGAACACCGGGGAGCTGTTTTTT
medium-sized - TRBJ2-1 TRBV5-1 CASSFERVRYNEQFF TGCGCCAGCAGCTTCGAACGGGTCCGCTACAATGAGCAGTTCTTC
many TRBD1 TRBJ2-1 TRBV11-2 CASRRQGSNEQFF TGTGCCAGCCGAAGACAGGGAAGCAATGAGCAGTTCTTC
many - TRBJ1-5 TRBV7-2 CASSSWTDQPQHF TGTGCCAGCAGCTCCTGGACAGATCAGCCCCAGCATTTT
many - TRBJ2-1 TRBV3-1 CASSQAPPNEQFF TGTGCCAGCAGCCAAGCCCCCCCCAATGAGCAGTTCTTC
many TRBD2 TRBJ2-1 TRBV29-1 CSAGTSGSYEQFF TGCAGCGCCGGGACTAGCGGGAGTTATGAGCAGTTCTTC
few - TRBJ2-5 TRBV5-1 CASSLGAQETQYF TGCGCCAGCAGCTTGGGGGCTCAAGAGACCCAGTACTTC
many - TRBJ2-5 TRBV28 CASSFSNQETQYF TGTGCCAGCAGTTTTTCTAACCAGGAGACCCAGTACTTC
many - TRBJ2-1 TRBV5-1 CASSLVQAGRNEQFF TGCGCCAGCAGCTTGGTACAGGCCGGTCGCAATGAGCAGTTCTTC
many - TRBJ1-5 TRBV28 CASSGRQINQPQHF TGTGCCAGCAGTGGTAGACAAATCAATCAGCCCCAGCATTTT
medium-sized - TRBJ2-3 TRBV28 CASSLGTDTQYF TGTGCCAGCAGTTTAGGGACAGATACGCAGTATTTT
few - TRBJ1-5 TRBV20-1 CSARDGLGRQPQHF TGCAGTGCTAGAGATGGGCTGGGACGGCAGCCCCAGCATTTT
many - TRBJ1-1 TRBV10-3 CAIRQGNTEAFF TGTGCCATCAGACAGGGGAACACTGAAGCTTTCTTT
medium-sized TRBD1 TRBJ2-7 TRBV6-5 CASSGLYRGQSYEQYF TGTGCCAGCAGTGGCCTATACAGGGGGCAATCCTACGAGCAGTACTTC
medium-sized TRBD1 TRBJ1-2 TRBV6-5 CASRPGQGRYGYTF TGTGCCAGCAGACCGGGACAGGGGCGCTATGGCTACACCTTC
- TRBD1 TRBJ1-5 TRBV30 CAWSATGTVNQPQHF TGTGCCTGGAGCGCTACCGGGACAGTCAATCAGCCCCAGCATTTT
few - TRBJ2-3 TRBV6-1 CASSLTGTDTQYF TGTGCCAGCAGCCTCACCGGGACAGATACGCAGTATTTT
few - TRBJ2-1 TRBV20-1 CSARTPGLYNEQFF TGCAGTGCTAGGACGCCGGGACTCTACAATGAGCAGTTCTTC
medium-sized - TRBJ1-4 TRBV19 CASSPSFATNEKLFF TGTGCCAGTAGCCCCAGCTTTGCAACTAATGAAAAACTGTTTTTT
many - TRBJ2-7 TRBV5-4 CASSVDKYEQYF TGTGCCAGCAGCGTAGACAAGTACGAGCAGTACTTC
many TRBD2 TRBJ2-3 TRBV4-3 CASSQAVSGMAADTQYF TGCGCCAGCAGCCAAGCTGTAAGCGGGATGGCAGCAGATACGCAGTATTTT
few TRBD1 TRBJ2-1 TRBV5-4 CASSGPGGYNEQFF TGTGCCAGCAGCGGTCCAGGGGGCTACAATGAGCAGTTCTTC
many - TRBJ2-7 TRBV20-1 CSARGQEGRYEQYF TGCAGTGCTCGTGGACAGGAGGGACGCTACGAGCAGTACTTC
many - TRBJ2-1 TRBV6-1 CASTPQAGVNEQFF TGTGCCAGCACCCCCCAGGCGGGTGTCAATGAGCAGTTCTTC
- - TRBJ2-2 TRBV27 CASSFPPPGELFF TGTGCCAGCAGTTTCCCCCCACCCGGGGAGCTGTTTTTT
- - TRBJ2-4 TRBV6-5 CASSPQESGIQYF TGTGCCAGCAGCCCCCAAGAATCGGGCATTCAGTACTTC
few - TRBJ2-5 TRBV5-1 CASSLAPGHQETQYF TGCGCCAGCAGCTTGGCCCCAGGGCACCAAGAGACCCAGTACTTC
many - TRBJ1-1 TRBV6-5 CASSSSRQARLNTEAFF TGTGCCAGCAGTTCCTCCCGGCAGGCTAGATTGAACACTGAAGCTTTCTTT
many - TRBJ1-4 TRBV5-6 CASSLVGGLNEKLFF TGTGCCAGCAGCTTGGTTGGTGGATTGAATGAAAAACTGTTTTTT
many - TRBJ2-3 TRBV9 CASSPQGLVTDTQYF TGTGCCAGCAGCCCCCAGGGGCTGGTGACAGATACGCAGTATTTT
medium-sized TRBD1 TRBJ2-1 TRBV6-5 CASSQQGATNEQFF TGTGCCAGCAGTCAACAGGGGGCAACGAATGAGCAGTTCTTC
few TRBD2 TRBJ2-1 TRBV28 CASTFPGGSGNEQFF TGTGCCAGCACCTTCCCGGGCGGGAGTGGAAATGAGCAGTTCTTC
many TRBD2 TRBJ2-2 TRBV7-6 CASTPVLGEGHGELFF TGTGCCAGCACCCCTGTTTTGGGGGAGGGTCACGGGGAGCTGTTTTTT